Here is one TCR beta chain with its context. Which antigen it targets is not known. No per-base quality is available; no much larger clone lies one base away. TCRbeta CDR3 regions were amplified from genomic DNA using the immunoSEQ Assay, a bias-controlled multiplex PCR. As for the original processing: The number of nucleated cells in each sample was estimated by amplification of reference gene primers within the assay. To quantify the absolute abundance of each unique TCRbeta CDR3 rearrangement, sequence reads were collapsed and filtered. For each sample, productive Simpson clonality was calculated as the square root of Simpson's diversity index over productive rearrangements. Entries here come from immuneACCESS through TCRdb and include only in-frame sequences with V and J called. Some clones fail to appear in such tables; in the studies checked, an unresolved V gene covers under half of the shortfall, and the cause of the remainder is unknown. Clone size and V and J calls were adopted from that table, with D and trimming inferred from the DNA. Here the sample has under 300,000 clones; around 83% occur a single time. The ten largest clones take up roughly 1.9% of the sample.

This specimen belongs to a study of blood T cell repertoires in COVID-19 (dated by TCRdb to 2020 to 2021). Concerning the study at large: The collaborator samples originated in the United States, Italy and Spain and spanned the acute and convalescent phases of COVID-19. The prospective study material was composed of cDNA or gDNA derived from T cells, B-cell-depleted T cells, or PBMCs. The dataset comprised deeply sampled blood TCRbeta repertoires from subjects exposed to, actively infected with, or recovered from COVID-19. The repertoires were released in a freely available public database intended as a resource for research on the immune response to SARS-CoV-2. Samples came from the ongoing ImmuneRACE study (first 160 participants) plus 1,254 subjects from 6 global collaborators. Nearly every sample came with metadata listing a de-identified subject ID, COVID-19 status, age in years and sex. HLA class I and class II types, where available, came from metadata supplied by the sample provider rather than from assay-based typing. General findings and caveats noted by the study authors: The amount of clinical and demographic metadata varied by source and participant and was provided uncurated.

The CDR3 starts with the cysteine, ends with the phenylalanine, and has 16 residues. Here the CDR3 DNA is all that survives: 48 bases in frame from base 1. The germline V gene provides CDR1 MNHNS and CDR2 SASEGT. V is cut by 1 base and J by 0 bases, and the space between the germline ends is 10 bases. A second Seattle source provided samples from volunteer blood donors who had recovered from COVID-19. Collaborating institutions collected whole blood in K2EDTA tubes following their own protocols. For TCRbeta analysis, collaborators shipped samples in one of three forms: frozen whole blood, isolated PBMCs, or DNA extracted from either of those sample types.

The sequenced sample consisted of peripheral blood. This TCR was recovered from a man aged 25-45 years who had recovered from COVID-19. Recombination connected TRBV6-1 to TRBJ2-1; the D gene assignment is ambiguous. The CDR3 region has the sequence CASSEGYSLSYNEQFF. The nucleotide sequence reads as follows: TGTGCCAGCAGTGAAGGTTACAGTCTCTCCTACAATGAGCAGTTCTTC.